These T cell receptor beta chains were read from a single sample in a study of T cell repertoires in aging, cancer and after chemotherapy. Each CDR3 protein is one row after TCRdb ran MiXCR on the multiplex PCR reads. The data contain under 2,500 distinct CDR3 sequences, under 30% of them singletons. Sequenced input: blood. The receptors were gathered from a human donor in good health. Both conserved end residues are part of each CDR3. Fields, in order: D gene, V gene, J gene, clone size, CDR3 protein, CDR3 DNA. A D gene is named only where the DNA matches it firmly. For some rows the clone size is stated as once, few or many, or as a class when expanded; others skip it.

d_gene: NA
v_gene: TRBV19
j_gene: TRBJ1-1
abundance: medium-sized
CDR3aa: CASSNLWTGGSTEAFF
CDR3nt: TGTGCCAGTAGTAACCTATGGACGGGGGGATCCACTGAAGCTTTCTTT

d_gene: NA
v_gene: TRBV19
j_gene: TRBJ2-2
abundance: large
CDR3aa: CASMKGTANTGELFF
CDR3nt: TGTGCCAGTATGAAAGGGACGGCTAACACCGGGGAGCTGTTTTTT

d_gene: NA
v_gene: TRBV12-3/TRBV12-4
j_gene: TRBJ2-7
abundance: NA
CDR3aa: CASSLSGPGEQYF
CDR3nt: TGTGCCAGCAGTTTATCGGGGCCAGGTGAGCAGTACTTC

d_gene: NA
v_gene: TRBV19
j_gene: TRBJ1-1
abundance: medium-sized
CDR3aa: CASSPELDTEAFF
CDR3nt: TGTGCCAGTAGTCCCGAACTGGACACTGAAGCTTTCTTT

d_gene: NA
v_gene: TRBV6-4
j_gene: TRBJ2-3
abundance: medium-sized
CDR3aa: CASSVAGLSTDTQYF
CDR3nt: TGTGCCAGCAGTGTGGCGGGTCTTAGCACAGATACGCAGTATTTT

d_gene: NA
v_gene: TRBV5-6
j_gene: TRBJ2-7
abundance: NA
CDR3aa: CASSQQGGTYYEQYF
CDR3nt: TGTGCCAGCAGCCAGCAGGGAGGCACCTATTACGAGCAGTACTTC

d_gene: NA
v_gene: TRBV24-1
j_gene: TRBJ2-3
abundance: medium-sized
CDR3aa: CATGSGGGLDTQYF
CDR3nt: TGTGCCACGGGGTCTGGCGGGGGCTTAGATACGCAGTATTTT

d_gene: NA
v_gene: TRBV7-2
j_gene: TRBJ1-2
abundance: few
CDR3aa: CASSFWGDAKNGYTF
CDR3nt: TGTGCCAGCAGCTTCTGGGGGGACGCGAAAAATGGCTACACCTTC

d_gene: NA
v_gene: TRBV19
j_gene: TRBJ2-7
abundance: medium-sized
CDR3aa: CASGSRYEQYF
CDR3nt: TGTGCCAGTGGCAGCCGCTACGAGCAGTACTTC

d_gene: TRBD1
v_gene: TRBV10-3
j_gene: TRBJ2-7
abundance: NA
CDR3aa: CAISVLDRGTYEQYF
CDR3nt: TGTGCCATCAGTGTTCTGGACAGGGGGACCTACGAGCAGTACTTC

d_gene: NA
v_gene: TRBV11-1
j_gene: TRBJ2-2
abundance: large
CDR3aa: CASSPTGADTGELFF
CDR3nt: TGTGCCAGCAGCCCGACCGGGGCAGACACCGGGGAGCTGTTTTTT

d_gene: TRBD1
v_gene: TRBV6-5
j_gene: TRBJ1-3
abundance: medium-sized
CDR3aa: CASSLQGDPGNTIYF
CDR3nt: TGTGCCAGCAGCCTACAGGGGGACCCTGGAAACACCATATATTTT

d_gene: TRBD1
v_gene: TRBV20-1
j_gene: TRBJ2-7
abundance: few
CDR3aa: CSADLGQDEQYF
CDR3nt: TGCAGTGCCGACTTAGGACAGGACGAGCAGTACTTC

d_gene: NA
v_gene: TRBV19
j_gene: TRBJ1-5
abundance: medium-sized
CDR3aa: CASTGHLNQPQHF
CDR3nt: TGTGCCAGTACGGGTCACCTTAATCAGCCCCAGCATTTT

d_gene: NA
v_gene: TRBV7-2
j_gene: TRBJ2-3
abundance: few
CDR3aa: CASSLDLTGRSTDTQYF
CDR3nt: TGTGCCAGCAGCTTAGACTTGACAGGAAGGAGTACAGATACGCAGTATTTT

d_gene: TRBD2
v_gene: TRBV6-5
j_gene: TRBJ2-3
abundance: medium-sized
CDR3aa: CASSYPGTSEVMSDTQYF
CDR3nt: TGTGCCAGCAGTTACCCGGGGACTAGCGAGGTTATGTCAGATACGCAGTATTTT

d_gene: NA
v_gene: TRBV29-1
j_gene: TRBJ2-2
abundance: large
CDR3aa: CSVVFSEAGELFF
CDR3nt: TGCAGCGTTGTCTTCAGCGAGGCCGGGGAGCTGTTTTTT

d_gene: TRBD2
v_gene: TRBV5-4
j_gene: TRBJ2-3
abundance: medium-sized
CDR3aa: CASSFGGADTQYF
CDR3nt: TGTGCCAGCAGCTTTGGGGGGGCAGATACGCAGTATTTT

d_gene: TRBD2
v_gene: TRBV27
j_gene: TRBJ2-3
abundance: medium-sized
CDR3aa: CASSSRGGGDRDTQYF
CDR3nt: TGTGCCAGCAGTTCCCGCGGGGGGGGAGATAGGGATACGCAGTATTTT

d_gene: NA
v_gene: TRBV19
j_gene: TRBJ2-3
abundance: large
CDR3aa: CASSIGGIETDTQYF
CDR3nt: TGTGCCAGTAGTATAGGGGGAATCGAGACAGATACGCAGTATTTT

d_gene: NA
v_gene: TRBV5-5
j_gene: TRBJ2-7
abundance: NA
CDR3aa: CASTEGVGTYEQYF
CDR3nt: TGCGCCAGCACCGAAGGGGTAGGGACCTACGAGCAGTACTTC

d_gene: NA
v_gene: TRBV19
j_gene: TRBJ1-3
abundance: medium-sized
CDR3aa: CATPDRHGNTIYF
CDR3nt: TGTGCCACCCCGGACAGACATGGAAACACCATATATTTT

d_gene: TRBD1
v_gene: TRBV27
j_gene: TRBJ1-4
abundance: few
CDR3aa: CASSTGQGLIPHSEKLFF
CDR3nt: TGTGCCAGCAGTACCGGACAGGGTTTGATTCCCCATAGTGAAAAACTGTTTTTT

d_gene: NA
v_gene: TRBV11-2
j_gene: TRBJ2-5
abundance: few
CDR3aa: CASSPPGWQETQYF
CDR3nt: TGTGCCAGCAGCCCTCCCGGCTGGCAAGAGACCCAGTACTTC

d_gene: TRBD1
v_gene: TRBV10-1
j_gene: TRBJ2-1
abundance: NA
CDR3aa: CASRWRDRACNEQFF
CDR3nt: TGTGCCAGCAGGTGGCGGGACAGGGCGTGCAATGAGCAGTTCTTC

d_gene: NA
v_gene: TRBV28
j_gene: TRBJ1-2
abundance: NA
CDR3aa: CASSQVNYGYTF
CDR3nt: TGTGCCAGCAGCCAAGTTAACTATGGCTACACCTTC

d_gene: NA
v_gene: TRBV24-1
j_gene: TRBJ1-5
abundance: large
CDR3aa: CATSDGRQLNQPQHF
CDR3nt: TGTGCCACCAGTGATGGGAGACAGTTAAATCAGCCCCAGCATTTT

d_gene: TRBD1
v_gene: TRBV5-4
j_gene: TRBJ1-1
abundance: medium-sized
CDR3aa: CASRFTGDTEAFF
CDR3nt: TGTGCCAGCAGGTTCACAGGGGACACTGAAGCTTTCTTT